Sequencing of this TCR beta chain was carried out in a study of blood T cell dynamics during melanoma immunotherapy. Assay: immunoSEQ multiplex PCR; the TCRdb copy retains only in-frame clones and omits some. In the table there are about 7,000 clones, roughly 84% of which are singletons. CDR3 length: 12 amino acids. The V and J ends lost 3 bases and 13 bases, in that order; junction bases with no gene match: 7. Time point defined: pre-treatment baseline. Blood was drawn before treatment and at week 3 after checkpoint blockade. At 12 weeks after first infusion, RECIST 1.1 defined response for most patients.

Source: blood, taken from a patient treated with checkpoint blockade. The chain employs TRBV23-1 and TRBJ2-3; 7 bases fit TRBD1. TRBV23-1 is given ORF status, its function remaining uncertain. The TCR comes from a human donor with melanoma. Here the CDR3 DNA reads TGCGCCAGCAGTCACCAGGGGGAAGGGGAGTATTTT. Its translation is CASSHQGEGEYF.